Below are 8 T cell receptor beta chains sequenced from a single sample in a study of shared clonotypes between healthy human individuals. Measured with immunoSEQ multiplex PCR; TCRdb has only the in-frame clones, and not every one. The repertoire includes more than 900,000 clones, 70% to 80% of them detected once, and 0.6% to 0.75% sits in the top ten. The sequenced material came from memory CD4+ T cells from PBMCs. Subset in this sample: CD45RA-negative fraction. These TCRs come from a man aged 18 to 29 in good health. Some clones in this sample may be carry-over from other donors' samples.

The rearrangement links TRBV19 to TRBJ2-5; D gene uncertain. V lost 5 bases and J 0 bases, leaving 7 bases between the germline ends. CDR3 size: 13 residues. The germline gives CDR1 LNHDA, CDR2 SQIVND (reference sequence). The CDR3 DNA is TGTGCCAGTAGTCAGGACCACCAAGAGACCCAGTACTTC. Residues: CASSQDHQETQYF. The variable domain in full, completed from reference TRBV19 and TRBJ2-5, reads DGGITQSPKYLFRKEGQNVTLSCEQNLNHDAMYWYRQDPGQGLRLIYYSQIVNDFQKGDIAEGYSVSREKKESFPLTVTSAQKNPTAFYLCASSQDHQETQYFGPGTRLLVL.

This clone was seen just once. CDR3 protein: CAISASRGEYGYTF. The DNA for the CDR3 is TGTGCCATCAGCGCTTCGAGGGGAGAATATGGCTACACCTTC. The J gene is TRBJ1-2, the V gene TRBV10-3; D may be TRBD1 (5 bases). This CDR3 region has 14 residues. The V end lost 6 bases, the J end lost 5 bases, and 16 bases lay between the germline ends. Germline CDR1 reads ENHRY; CDR2 reads SYGVKD.

The gene calls are TRBV4-2 and TRBJ2-3; a weak D match, TRBD2 (6 bases). V was pared by 1 base and J by 1 base, with 12 bases between. The CDR3 spans 16 residues. Germline CDR1 is LGHNA and CDR2 is YNFKEQ. The CDR3 nucleotides are TGTGCCAGCAGCCAAGTAGAAGCTAGCGGCACAGATACGCAGTATTTT. Translating it yields CASSQVEASGTDTQYF.

The V call is TRBV7-2, the J call TRBJ2-1; D possibly uses TRBD1 or TRBD2 (5 bases each). The CDR3 extends over 16 amino acids. Germline values: CDR1 SGHTA, CDR2 FQGNSA. Deletions cut 1 base from V and 0 bases from J, with 10 bases between. CDR3 sequence: CASSLGAGSSYNEQFF. CDR3 in DNA: TGTGCCAGCAGCTTAGGGGCAGGGAGCTCCTACAATGAGCAGTTCTTC.

This clone was seen just once. This chain uses TRBV28 with TRBJ1-2, with D unresolved. Trimming stripped 7 bases from V and 1 base from J, with 13 bases between. The germline V gene has CDR1 MDHEN and CDR2 SYDVKM. CDR3 length: 14 residues. The CDR3, as DNA: TGTGCCAGCACCTTGACTGGCAGTAACTATGGCTACACCTTC. It yields the protein CASTLTGSNYGYTF.

The gene calls are TRBV27 and TRBJ2-3; no clear D. Between the trimmed V and J ends, which lost 5 bases and 0 bases, there was a span of 12 bases. The germline CDR1 and CDR2 sequences are MNHEY and SMNVEV (reference sequence). The CDR3 consists of 15 residues. The chain's CDR3 is CASSGGGASTDTQYF. CDR3 nucleotide sequence: TGTGCCAGCAGTGGCGGCGGAGCTAGCACAGATACGCAGTATTTT.

This clone was counted a few times. This chain uses TRBV2 with TRBJ2-1; no reliable D call. The V end was cut by 6 bases, the J end by 2 bases, with 5 bases between. The CDR3 sequence is 12 residues long. CDR1 is SNHLY, CDR2 FYNNEI, per germline. DNA for the CDR3: TGTGCCAGCAGGTCCGCCTACAATGAGCAGTTCTTC. This gives the protein CASRSAYNEQFF.

This clone was observed a handful of times. This rearrangement joins TRBV6-5 to TRBJ2-3; 12 bases align to TRBD2. Looked up from germline, CDR1 is MNHEY and CDR2 is SVGAGI. This CDR3 contains 15 residues. Germline trimming cut 6 bases from V and 4 bases from J; bases unmatched to any gene: 5. The CDR3 nucleotides are TGTGCCAGCAGAGCACTAGCGGGAGGAGCAGATACGCAGTATTTT. Protein: CASRALAGGADTQYF.